The TCR beta chain under discussion was sequenced for a study of blood T cell repertoires in COVID-19. Study details: COVID-19 samples, acute and convalescent, were from the United States, Italy and Spain. Sample material is recorded as cDNA or gDNA derived from T cells, B-cell-depleted T cells, or PBMCs.

This clone was observed a few times. Repertoires were generated with immunoSEQ multiplex PCR, while TCRdb's copy carries only in-frame clones and drops some. The table records 110,000 to 150,000 clones, roughly 82% of them present only once. Per the germline V gene, CDR1 is SGHDN and CDR2 is FVKESK. The V end lost 6 bases, the J end lost 4 bases, and 12 bases lay between the germline ends. CDR3 size: 13 residues. The clonotype comes from a man aged 60 to 75 with active or convalescent COVID-19. Sequences were obtained from peripheral blood. This chain uses TRBV14 with TRBJ1-2; unclear D gene. The CDR3 DNA follows: TGTGCCAGCAGTCGAGCCCAGGCCTATGGCTACACCTTC. It codes for CASSRAQAYGYTF.